Below are 28 T cell receptor beta chains sequenced from a single sample in a study of cytomegalovirus exposure and HLA in healthy donors. Amplification used 60 Vbeta primers and 13 Jbeta primers. The repertoire was sequenced with immunoSEQ multiplex PCR; TCRdb's copy has only in-frame clones and lacks some. The sample has about 92,000 clones; roughly 71% are singletons. Sequencing used PBMCs. The receptor source for this set is a man over 45 in good health and CMV-seronegative.

This chain links TRBV5-4 with TRBJ2-7; 8 nucleotides match TRBD1. The J segment lost 6 bases and the V segment lost 1 base, leaving 9 bases of the junction unmatched. Per the germline V gene, CDR1 is SGHNT and CDR2 is YYREEE (reference sequence). The CDR3 length is 15 residues. This CDR3 reads CASSLIATGVTEQYF. DNA of the CDR3: TGTGCCAGCAGCTTGATTGCGACAGGGGTAACCGAGCAGTACTTC.

The chain recombines TRBV29-1 with TRBJ2-1; weak D call: TRBD2 (5 bases). This CDR3 spans 13 amino acids. V gave up 6 bases and J gave up 1 base, with 10 bases separating them. Germline CDR1 and CDR2: SQVTM and ANQGSEA. CDR3 residues: CSVAGVSYNEQFF. In nucleotides, the CDR3 is TGCAGCGTAGCCGGGGTATCCTACAATGAGCAGTTCTTC.

Turning to this clone: The junction and the germline gene differ at one end; a read error may be behind it. V gene TRBV5-1 combines with J gene TRBJ2-7, with 8 bases identical to TRBD2. This CDR3 contains 11 residues. The V gene's germline CDR1 is SGHRS and CDR2 YFSETQ. The CDR3 reads CASSTGTRMCF. Written as DNA, the CDR3 is TGCGCCAGCAGTACCGGGACTAGGATGTGCTTC.

This sequence joins TRBV29-1 and TRBJ2-3, with 9 bases identical to TRBD2. Germline-derived CDR1 and CDR2 are SQVTM and ANQGSEA. The trim removed 6 bases at V and 1 base at J, leaving 8 bases unmatched. This CDR3 is built from 15 residues. In DNA form, the CDR3 reads TGCAGCGTCATAGCGGGAGCCGGGGGCACAGATACGCAGTATTTT. This codes for CSVIAGAGGTDTQYF.

This clone was seen only once. This chain joins TRBV6-1 and TRBJ2-1, with D possibly TRBD2 on 5 matching bases. The germline CDR1 and CDR2 sequences are MNHNS and SASEGT. CDR3 size: 17 residues. The V and J ends lost 0 bases and 9 bases respectively, with 21 bases between them. This chain's CDR3 is CASSEARWAGASGEQFF. Written as DNA, the CDR3 is TGTGCCAGCAGTGAAGCGAGGTGGGCGGGCGCTTCAGGTGAGCAGTTCTTC.

A single count supports this clone. V gene TRBV7-9 combines with J gene TRBJ1-4; possibly TRBD1 for D (5 bases). The germline V and J ends were trimmed by 3 bases and 7 bases, with 12 bases remaining between them. Germline V gene lookup returns CDR1 SEHNR and CDR2 FQNEAQ (reference sequence). This CDR3 spans 14 amino acids. The CDR3 DNA reads TGTGCCAGCAGCTTTGGCAGGGAAGGTGAAAAACTGTTTTTT. Its translation: CASSFGREGEKLFF.

The CDR3 spells CASSPGTIMSSYEQYV. The CDR3 nucleotides read TGCGCCAGCAGCCCGGGGACAATCATGAGCTCCTACGAGCAGTACGTC. V usage is TRBV5-1 and J usage is TRBJ2-7; weak D call: TRBD1 (6 bases). Germline V CDR1 and CDR2: SGHRS, YFSETQ. There are 16 residues in the CDR3. With 4 bases removed from V and 0 bases from J, the gap between germline ends came to 17 bases.

The CDR3 protein is CASSPGPQETQYF. In nucleotides, the CDR3 is TGCGCCAGCAGCCCAGGGCCACAAGAGACCCAGTACTTC. The chain employs TRBV5-1 and TRBJ2-5; weak D call: TRBD1 (5 bases). In germline, CDR1 is SGHRS, CDR2 YFSETQ. Deletions cut 4 bases from V and 2 bases from J, with 9 bases between. The CDR3 extends over 13 amino acids.

A word on this clone: Distinct nucleotide sequences in the sample also encode this CDR3. The chain carries TRBV18 and TRBJ2-3; D remains ambiguous. Germline V CDR1 and CDR2: KGHSH, LQKENI. This CDR3 is 14 amino acids long. The V gene lost 0 bases and the J gene lost 2 bases, with 6 bases spanning the gap. The CDR3 DNA reads as TGTGCCAGCTCACCACCCAGTTCCACAGATACGCAGTATTTT. Its translation: CASSPPSSTDTQYF.

J is TRBJ1-1 and V is TRBV2; D is ambiguous. The CDR3 is 14 amino acids. The V gene's germline CDR1 is SNHLY and CDR2 FYNNEI. V lost 8 bases and J lost 4, with 17 bases in between. In DNA form, the CDR3 reads TGTGCCAGCCCTCCGACCCCGGAGGGCACTGAAGCTTTCTTT. Protein: CASPPTPEGTEAFF.

The CDR3: CASGASRGIFNEKLFF. The CDR3 nucleotides read TGTGCCAGCGGTGCATCCAGAGGGATCTTCAATGAAAAACTGTTTTTT. The chain recombines TRBV6-1 with TRBJ1-4; D is unresolved. The CDR3 is 16 amino acids. V was cut by 8 bases and J by 5 bases, with 21 bases left in between. Germline V lookup: CDR1 MNHNS, CDR2 SASEGT.

This clone was counted a single time. The V and J genes are TRBV7-2 and TRBJ1-2, with D possibly matching TRBD1 (5 bases). V was clipped by 5 bases and J by 8 bases, with 15 bases between them. The CDR3 totals 13 residues. The V gene's germline CDR1 is SGHTA and CDR2 FQGNSA. The CDR3: CASSEGAGWGYTF. The CDR3 DNA is TGTGCCAGCAGCGAAGGGGCAGGTTGGGGCTACACCTTC. Supplemented by reference TRBV7-2 and TRBJ1-2, the full variable domain reads GAGVSQSPSNKVTEKGKDVELRCDPISGHTALYWYRQSLGQGLEFLIYFQGNSAPDKSGLPSDRFSAERTGGSVSTLTIQRTQQEDSAVYLCASSEGAGWGYTFGSGTRLTVV.

The rearrangement uses TRBV5-6 and TRBJ1-1, with 11 bases aligning to TRBD1. The ends lost 4 bases at V and 3 bases at J; junction bases unmatched: 2. Germline V lookup: CDR1 SGHDT, CDR2 YYEEEE. This CDR3 contains 14 residues. Here the CDR3 reads CASSRGQGDTEAFF. The DNA for the CDR3 is TGTGCCAGCAGCCGGGGACAGGGGGACACTGAAGCTTTCTTT.

This clone has only a few counts. CDR3 sequence reads: CASSETDSGANVLTF. The CDR3 DNA reads as TGTGCCAGCAGTGAAACTGACTCTGGGGCCAACGTCCTGACTTTC. V gene TRBV2 combines with J gene TRBJ2-6, with D unresolved. Trimming shortened V by 2 bases and J by 0 bases, and 5 bases separated the two germline ends. Germline lookup yields CDR1 SNHLY and CDR2 FYNNEI. The CDR3 is 15 residues long.

The V and J genes are TRBV30 and TRBJ1-4; possible D gene TRBD1, 6 bases. The CDR3 sequence is 13 residues long. Germline CDR1 and CDR2: GTSNPN and SVGIG (reference sequence). Trimming left V 5 bases short and J 3 bases short, with 10 bases between. CDR3 amino acids: CAWEGESNEKLFF. DNA of the CDR3: TGTGCCTGGGAGGGGGAATCTAATGAAAAACTGTTTTTT.

The genes are TRBV7-9 and TRBJ1-6; 8 bases map to TRBD1. Germline loops: CDR1 SEHNR, CDR2 FQNEAQ (reference sequence). J gave up 8 bases and V 5 bases, and 2 bases lay outside the gene matches. The CDR3 spans 13 residues. CDR3 DNA: TGTGCCAGCAGCGGGACAGGAGATTCACCCCTCCACTTT. This codes for CASSGTGDSPLHF.

This clone was seen more than once but under ten times. Other DNA sequences in this specimen translate into the identical CDR3. The V and J genes are TRBV5-1 and TRBJ2-1; D is possibly TRBD2 (6 bases). V was clipped by 6 bases and J by 0 bases, with 7 bases between them. The CDR3 length is 13 residues. Per the germline V gene, CDR1 is SGHRS and CDR2 is YFSETQ. CDR3 coding DNA: TGCGCCAGCACGCGGGACTCCTACAATGAGCAGTTCTTC. Its protein is CASTRDSYNEQFF.

V gene TRBV5-8 combines with J gene TRBJ2-7, with 7 bases fitting TRBD1. The CDR3 is 15 residues long. With 4 bases clipped from V and 1 base from J, the junction kept 8 bases outside the gene matches. CDR1 SGHTS and CDR2 YDEGEE come from the germline V gene. The CDR3 here is CASSPGTVKSYEQYF. In DNA form, the CDR3 reads TGTGCCAGCAGCCCGGGGACAGTTAAATCCTACGAGCAGTACTTC. Full variable domain (remainder filled in from reference TRBV5-8 and TRBJ2-7): EAGVTQSPTHLIKTRGQQATLRCSPISGHTSVYWYQQALGLGLQFLLWYDEGEERNRGNFPPRFSGRQFPNYSSELNVNALELEDSALYLCASSPGTVKSYEQYFGPGTRLTVT.

The CDR3 region is CASGSTGQTDTQYF. Here the CDR3 DNA reads TGTGCTAGTGGTTCGACGGGACAGACAGATACGCAGTATTTT. V and J are TRBV12-5 and TRBJ2-3, with 7 bases aligning to TRBD1. Germline lookup yields CDR1 LGHNT and CDR2 FRNRAP. The CDR3 loop spans 14 amino acids. The ends lost 4 bases at V and 3 bases at J; junction bases unmatched: 4.

This clone showed up just once. J is TRBJ2-1 and V is TRBV18; TRBD1 is a possible D gene (6 bases). The CDR3 loop spans 11 amino acids. The ends were cut back, 6 bases at V and 9 bases at J, with 9 bases in the middle. Germline CDR1 and CDR2: KGHSH and LQKENI. In DNA, the CDR3 is TGTGCCAGCTCGACAGGTAGTGAGCAGTTCTTC. Its translation: CASSTGSEQFF.

This clone was counted a few times. The chain joins TRBV11-3 to TRBJ2-4, with TRBD1 matching over 11 bases. The V segment lost 7 bases and the J segment 14 bases; nucleotides outside the gene matches: 4. This CDR3 has 11 residues. Per germline, CDR1 SGHNT and CDR2 YENEEA. The CDR3 nucleotides are TGTGCCAGCACCAGGGGACAGGGGGAGTACTTC. Protein: CASTRGQGEYF.

By sample fraction, this clone is medium-sized (0.01 to 0.1%). CDR3 region: CASTGAYGYGYTF. The DNA of the CDR3 is TGTGCCAGCACTGGGGCGTACGGCTATGGCTACACCTTC. The chain couples TRBV6-1 to TRBJ1-2, with a weak D call TRBD1 (5 bases). V shed 7 bases and J shed 4 bases, with 13 bases lying between them. CDR1 is MNHNS, CDR2 SASEGT, per germline. This CDR3 contains 13 residues.

The chain is built from TRBV30 and TRBJ2-3; possible D gene TRBD1, 6 bases. Trimming took 1 base from V and 2 from J, leaving 13 bases between them. The V gene's germline CDR1 is GTSNPN and CDR2 SVGIG (reference sequence). CDR3 length: 15 residues. The CDR3 DNA is TGTGCCTGGAGTGGAGGGGGAACGATCACAGATACGCAGTATTTT. This codes for CAWSGGGTITDTQYF.

The chain uses TRBV10-3 and TRBJ2-5; no reliable D call. The CDR3 consists of 15 residues. Germline lookup yields CDR1 ENHRY and CDR2 SYGVKD. Deletions cut 2 bases from V and 2 bases from J, with 12 bases between. CDR3 region: CAISETFASQETQYF. In DNA, the CDR3 is TGTGCCATCAGTGAGACTTTTGCCTCACAAGAGACCCAGTACTTC.

This chain connects TRBV5-5 to TRBJ2-5; 9 positions match TRBD1. Germline V gene lookup returns CDR1 SGHKS and CDR2 YYEKEE (reference sequence). The ends lost 4 bases at V and 5 bases at J; junction bases unmatched: 6. The CDR3 is made up of 14 amino acids. DNA of the CDR3: TGTGCCAGCAGCGGATACAGGGGGCGGGAGACCCAGTACTTC. This gives the protein CASSGYRGRETQYF.

This clone showed up just a few times. This chain links TRBV6-5 with TRBJ1-1; D not certain. Germline values: CDR1 MNHEY, CDR2 SVGAGI. CDR3 length equals 15 residues. Trimming took 7 bases from V and 1 from J, leaving 16 bases between them. Written as DNA, the CDR3 is TGTGCCAGCACCCCCGCCGGCCGCGGGAACACTGAAGCTTTCTTT. Translating gives CASTPAGRGNTEAFF.

The CDR3 coding sequence is TGTGCCAGCAGCCCAGAAACGGCGGGAGCTCTGTTCTTC. Encoded protein: CASSPETAGALFF. The genes are TRBV7-6 and TRBJ2-1, with 7 bases matching TRBD2. The CDR3 contains 13 residues. Germline V gene sequence: CDR1 SGHVS, CDR2 FNYEAQ. Trimming removed 5 bases from V and 15 bases from J; junction bases left unmatched: 13. The whole variable domain, filled in from reference TRBV7-6 and TRBJ2-1, reads GAGVSQSPRYKVTKRGQDVALRCDPISGHVSLYWYRQALGQGPEFLTYFNYEAQQDKSGLPNDRFSAERPEGSISTLTIQRTEQRDSAMYRCASSPETAGALFFGPGTRLTVL.

This clone was detected only once. The chain couples TRBV5-1 to TRBJ1-2; D is unclear. The ends were cut back, 0 bases at V and 4 bases at J, with 10 bases in the middle. Germline CDR1 and CDR2: SGHRS and YFSETQ. This CDR3 comprises 14 residues. This CDR3 reads CASSLDGGPYGYTF. The CDR3 DNA reads as TGCGCCAGCAGCTTGGACGGAGGGCCCTATGGCTACACCTTC.